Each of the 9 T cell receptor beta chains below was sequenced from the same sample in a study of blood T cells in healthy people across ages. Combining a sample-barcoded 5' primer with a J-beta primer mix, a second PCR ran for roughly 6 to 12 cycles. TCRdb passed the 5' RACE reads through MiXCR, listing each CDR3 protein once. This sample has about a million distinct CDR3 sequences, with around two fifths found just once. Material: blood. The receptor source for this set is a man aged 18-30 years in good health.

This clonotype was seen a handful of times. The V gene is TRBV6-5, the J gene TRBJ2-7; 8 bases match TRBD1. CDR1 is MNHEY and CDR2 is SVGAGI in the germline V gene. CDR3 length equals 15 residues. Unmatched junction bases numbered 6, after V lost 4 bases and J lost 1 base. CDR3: CASSLTGGASYEQYF. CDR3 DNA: TGTGCCAGCAGTTTAACAGGGGGTGCTTCCTACGAGCAGTACTTC.

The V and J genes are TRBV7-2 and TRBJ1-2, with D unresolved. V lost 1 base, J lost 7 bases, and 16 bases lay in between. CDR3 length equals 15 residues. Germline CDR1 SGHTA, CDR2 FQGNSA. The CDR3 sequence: CASSLGGGDRRGYTF. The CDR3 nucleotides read TGTGCCAGCAGCTTAGGGGGAGGAGATCGGCGTGGCTACACCTTC.

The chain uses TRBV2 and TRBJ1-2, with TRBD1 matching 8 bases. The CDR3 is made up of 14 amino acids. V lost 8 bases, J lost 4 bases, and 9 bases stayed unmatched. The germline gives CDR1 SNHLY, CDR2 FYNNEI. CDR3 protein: CASATGGGFYGYTF. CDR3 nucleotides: TGTGCCAGCGCTACAGGGGGAGGATTCTATGGCTACACCTTC.

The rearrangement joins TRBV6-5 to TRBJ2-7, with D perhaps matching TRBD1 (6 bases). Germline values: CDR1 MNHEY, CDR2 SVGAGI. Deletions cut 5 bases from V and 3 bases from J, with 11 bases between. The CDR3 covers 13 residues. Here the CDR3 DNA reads TGTGCCAGCAGTGCCGGACAGCACTACGAGCAGTACTTC. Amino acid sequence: CASSAGQHYEQYF.

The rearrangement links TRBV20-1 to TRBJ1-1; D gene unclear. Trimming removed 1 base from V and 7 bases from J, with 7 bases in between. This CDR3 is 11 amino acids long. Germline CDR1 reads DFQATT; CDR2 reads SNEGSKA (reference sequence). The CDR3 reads CSARGQSEAFF. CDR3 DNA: TGCAGTGCTAGAGGTCAGAGTGAAGCTTTCTTT.

The CDR3 DNA reads TGTGCCATCAGCGACGAGAGGGGGCGGGGTATCACAGATACGCAGTATTTT. Translation: CAISDERGRGITDTQYF. This chain uses TRBV10-3 with TRBJ2-3; TRBD1 might be the D (7 bases). Germline V gives CDR1 ENHRY, CDR2 SYGVKD. This CDR3 has 17 residues. V lost 6 bases and J lost 2, with 21 bases in between.

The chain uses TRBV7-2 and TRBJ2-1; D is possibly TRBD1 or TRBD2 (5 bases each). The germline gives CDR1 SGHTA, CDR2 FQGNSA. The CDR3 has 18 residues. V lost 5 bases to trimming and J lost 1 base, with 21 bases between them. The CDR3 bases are TGTGCCAGCAGCCGCCGTGTGAGGGGATTGTTTTCCTACAATGAGCAGTTCTTC. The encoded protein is CASSRRVRGLFSYNEQFF.

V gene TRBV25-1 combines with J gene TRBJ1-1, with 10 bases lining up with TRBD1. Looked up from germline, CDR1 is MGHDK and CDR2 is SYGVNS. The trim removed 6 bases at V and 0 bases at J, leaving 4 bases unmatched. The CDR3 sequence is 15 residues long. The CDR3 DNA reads TGTGCCAGCAGACCGGACAGGGGGATGAACACTGAAGCTTTCTTT. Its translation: CASRPDRGMNTEAFF.

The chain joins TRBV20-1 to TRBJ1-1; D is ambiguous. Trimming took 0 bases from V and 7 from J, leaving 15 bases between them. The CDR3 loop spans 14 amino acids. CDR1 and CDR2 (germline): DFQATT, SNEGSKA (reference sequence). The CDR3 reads CSARDPAAKHEAFF. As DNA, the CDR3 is TGCAGTGCTAGAGATCCCGCAGCGAAACATGAAGCTTTCTTT.